The sequence of this T cell receptor (beta chain) was determined in a study of T cell clusters in autoimmune cytopenias. TRB amplification used around 270 ng of peripheral blood genomic DNA. TRB was amplified by touch-down multiplex PCR, primer pools A and B combined. TCRdb re-called the multiplex PCR reads and catalogs CDR3 proteins one per entry, DNA excluded. This repertoire comprises roughly 11,000 distinct CDR3 sequences; its ten largest clones make up around a quarter. These sequences were also reported in another study, on T cell repertoires in aging, cancer and after chemotherapy.

Material: peripheral blood. The source of this sequence is a human donor in good health.

CDR3: CASRTGGSSEQFF. The chain uses TRBV12-3 or TRBV12-4 and TRBJ2-1; there is no DNA to check the TCRdb D call of TRBD1. The CDR3 runs to 13 residues.